The 6 T cell receptor beta chains in this list originate from one sample, sequenced in a study of neurological immune-mediated disorders. MiXCR, run by TCRdb on the 5' RACE reads, gives a single entry per CDR3 protein. Of 45,000 or so distinct CDR3 sequences detected, just under 6.5% appear once; the ten largest clones hold around 0.55%. Sequenced: CD4+ T cells from blood. The receptors originated from a woman aged 40 to 49 in good health.

V and J are TRBV3-1 and TRBJ2-7, with 13 nucleotides matching TRBD2. Looked up from germline, CDR1 is LGHDT and CDR2 is YNNKEL (reference sequence). This CDR3 is 16 amino acids long. Unmatched junction bases numbered 1, after V lost 0 bases and J lost 2 bases. This chain's CDR3 is CASSQEGTSGTYEQYF. CDR3 coding DNA: TGTGCCAGCAGCCAAGAGGGGACTAGCGGGACCTACGAGCAGTACTTC.

This clonotype appeared many times. The gene calls are TRBV24-1 and TRBJ2-5; a possible D gene is TRBD1 (6 bases). The CDR3 covers 15 residues. The ends were cut back, 3 bases at V and 2 bases at J, with 12 bases in the middle. Germline V gives CDR1 KGHDR, CDR2 SFDVKD. In nucleotides, the CDR3 is TGTGCCACCAGTGATGCACGACAGGATCAAGAGACCCAGTACTTC. This encodes CATSDARQDQETQYF.

This clonotype has a count of ten or more. The chain couples TRBV6-6 to TRBJ1-1, with TRBD1 identical over 10 bases. The trim removed 0 bases at V and 3 bases at J, leaving 4 bases unmatched. Germline V gene lookup returns CDR1 MNHNY and CDR2 SVGAGI (reference sequence). This CDR3 region has 16 residues. CDR3 amino acids: CASSYSRGTGDTEAFF. DNA of the CDR3: TGTGCCAGCAGTTACTCTAGGGGGACAGGGGACACTGAAGCTTTCTTT.

This chain joins TRBV20-1 and TRBJ1-5; 7 bases are shared with TRBD1. Trimming cost V 5 bases and J 3 bases; bases outside gene matches: 10. The CDR3 covers 15 residues. Germline CDR1 reads DFQATT; CDR2 reads SNEGSKA (reference sequence). Here the CDR3 DNA reads TGCAGTGCTGGGGACGACAGGGAGGTCAATCAGCCCCAGCATTTT. It encodes CSAGDDREVNQPQHF.

This clonotype was counted many times. The chain joins TRBV20-1 to TRBJ1-1; weak D call: TRBD1 (6 bases). Germline CDR1 DFQATT, CDR2 SNEGSKA (reference sequence). The V end lost 3 bases, the J end lost 7 bases, and 9 bases lay between the germline ends. This CDR3 has 11 amino acids. CDR3 loop: CSARGTLEAFF. CDR3 nucleotides: TGCAGTGCTAGGGGGACACTTGAAGCTTTCTTT.

This clonotype was observed many times. The chain combines TRBV6-2 or TRBV6-3 with TRBJ2-2; D may be TRBD2 (6 bases). There are 15 residues in the CDR3. The V gene's germline CDR1 is MNHEY and CDR2 SVGEGT. V was trimmed by 7 bases and J by 5 bases, leaving 17 bases between them. The CDR3 reads CASIQSGVSTGELFF. The CDR3 nucleotides read TGTGCCAGCATCCAATCGGGAGTTTCAACCGGGGAGCTGTTTTTT.